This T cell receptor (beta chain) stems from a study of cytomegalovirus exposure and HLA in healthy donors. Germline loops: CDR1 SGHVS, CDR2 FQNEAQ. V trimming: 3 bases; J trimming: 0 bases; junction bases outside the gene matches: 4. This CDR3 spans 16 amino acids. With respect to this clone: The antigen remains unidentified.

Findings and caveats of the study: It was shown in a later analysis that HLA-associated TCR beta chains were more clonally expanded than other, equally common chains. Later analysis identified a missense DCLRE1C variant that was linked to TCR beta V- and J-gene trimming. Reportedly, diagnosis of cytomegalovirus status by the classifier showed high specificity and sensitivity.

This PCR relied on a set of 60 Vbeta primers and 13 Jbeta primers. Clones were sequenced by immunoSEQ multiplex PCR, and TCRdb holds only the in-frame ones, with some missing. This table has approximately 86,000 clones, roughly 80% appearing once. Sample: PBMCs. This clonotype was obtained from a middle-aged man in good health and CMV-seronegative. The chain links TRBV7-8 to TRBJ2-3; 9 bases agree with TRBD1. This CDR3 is CASSFQTGGSTDTQYF. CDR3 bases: TGTGCCAGCAGCTTTCAGACAGGGGGAAGCACAGATACGCAGTATTTT.